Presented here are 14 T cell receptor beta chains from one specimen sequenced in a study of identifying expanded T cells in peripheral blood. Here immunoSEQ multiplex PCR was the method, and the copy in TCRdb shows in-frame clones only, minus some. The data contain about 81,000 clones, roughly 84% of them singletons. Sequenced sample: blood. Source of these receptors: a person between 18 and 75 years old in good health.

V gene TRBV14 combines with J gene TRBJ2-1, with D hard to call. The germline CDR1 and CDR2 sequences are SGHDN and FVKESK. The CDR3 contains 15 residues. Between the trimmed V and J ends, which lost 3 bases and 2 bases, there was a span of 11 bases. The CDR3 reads CASSQEKGTYNEQFF. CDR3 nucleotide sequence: TGTGCCAGCAGCCAGGAAAAGGGAACCTACAATGAGCAGTTCTTC.

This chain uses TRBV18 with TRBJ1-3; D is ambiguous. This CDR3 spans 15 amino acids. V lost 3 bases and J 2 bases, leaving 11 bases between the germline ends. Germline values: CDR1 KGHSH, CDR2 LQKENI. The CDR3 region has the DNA TGTGCCAGCTCACCGGCCGGAACGACTGGAAACACCATATATTTT. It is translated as CASSPAGTTGNTIYF.

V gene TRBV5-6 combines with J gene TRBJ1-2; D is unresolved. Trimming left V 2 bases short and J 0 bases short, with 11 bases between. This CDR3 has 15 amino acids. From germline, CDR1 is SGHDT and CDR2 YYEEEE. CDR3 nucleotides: TGTGCCAGCAGCTTTTTACAGAGCTCTAACTATGGCTACACCTTC. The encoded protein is CASSFLQSSNYGYTF.

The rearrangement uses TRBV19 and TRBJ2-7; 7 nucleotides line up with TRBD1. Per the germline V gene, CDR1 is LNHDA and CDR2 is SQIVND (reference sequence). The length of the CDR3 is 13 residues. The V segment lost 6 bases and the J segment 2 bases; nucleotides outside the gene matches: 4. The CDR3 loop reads CASRDGTAYEQYF. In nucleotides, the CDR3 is TGTGCCAGTAGGGACGGGACAGCCTACGAGCAGTACTTC.

The DNA for the CDR3 is TGTGCCAGCAGGGGGCCGGGACTAGCGGAGGGCAATGAGCAGTTCTTC. As protein: CASRGPGLAEGNEQFF. V gene TRBV6-6 combines with J gene TRBJ2-1; 11 bases line up with TRBD2. The germline V gene encodes CDR1 MNHNY and CDR2 SVGAGI (reference sequence). The junction had 10 bases not matched to a gene; V was cut back by 6 bases and J by 6 bases. The CDR3 covers 16 residues.

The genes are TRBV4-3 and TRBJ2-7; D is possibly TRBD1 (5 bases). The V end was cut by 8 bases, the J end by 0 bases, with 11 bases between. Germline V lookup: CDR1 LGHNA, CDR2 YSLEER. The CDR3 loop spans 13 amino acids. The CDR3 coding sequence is TGCGCCAGCCTGGGGCGCCTCTCCTACGAGCAGTACTTC. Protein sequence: CASLGRLSYEQYF.

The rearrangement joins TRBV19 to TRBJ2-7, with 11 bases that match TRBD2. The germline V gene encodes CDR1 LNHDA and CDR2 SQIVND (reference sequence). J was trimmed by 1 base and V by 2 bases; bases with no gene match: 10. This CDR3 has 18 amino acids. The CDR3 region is CASSIFGAGTSGSYEQYF. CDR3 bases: TGTGCCAGTAGTATATTCGGTGCTGGGACTAGCGGATCCTACGAGCAGTACTTC. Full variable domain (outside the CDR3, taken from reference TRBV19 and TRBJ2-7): DGGITQSPKYLFRKEGQNVTLSCEQNLNHDAMYWYRQDPGQGLRLIYYSQIVNDFQKGDIAEGYSVSREKKESFPLTVTSAQKNPTAFYLCASSIFGAGTSGSYEQYFGPGTRLTVT.

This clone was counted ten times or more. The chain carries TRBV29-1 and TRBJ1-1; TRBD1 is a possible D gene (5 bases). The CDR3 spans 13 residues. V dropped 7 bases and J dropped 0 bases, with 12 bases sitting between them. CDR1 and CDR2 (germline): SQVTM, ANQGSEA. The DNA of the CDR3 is TGCAGCGGAAGCCGGGACCTGAACACTGAAGCTTTCTTT. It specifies CSGSRDLNTEAFF.

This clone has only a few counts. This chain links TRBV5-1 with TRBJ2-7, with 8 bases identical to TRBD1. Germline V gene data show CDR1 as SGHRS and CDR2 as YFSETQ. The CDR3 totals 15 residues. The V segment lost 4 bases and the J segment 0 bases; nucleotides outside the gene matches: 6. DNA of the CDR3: TGCGCCAGCAGCCCAGGACAGGGTGGCTCCTACGAGCAGTACTTC. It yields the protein CASSPGQGGSYEQYF.

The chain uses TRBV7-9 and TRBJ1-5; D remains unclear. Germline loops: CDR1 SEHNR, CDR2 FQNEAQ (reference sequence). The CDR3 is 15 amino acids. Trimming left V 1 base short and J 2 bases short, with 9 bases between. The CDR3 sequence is CASSLGMAGNQPQHF. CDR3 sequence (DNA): TGTGCCAGCAGCTTAGGAATGGCAGGCAATCAGCCCCAGCATTTT. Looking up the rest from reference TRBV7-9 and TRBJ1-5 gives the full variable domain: DTGVSQNPRHKITKRGQNVTFRCDPISEHNRLYWYRQTLGQGPEFLTYFQNEAQLEKSRLLSDRFSAERPKGSFSTLEIQRTEQGDSAMYLCASSLGMAGNQPQHFGDGTRLSIL.

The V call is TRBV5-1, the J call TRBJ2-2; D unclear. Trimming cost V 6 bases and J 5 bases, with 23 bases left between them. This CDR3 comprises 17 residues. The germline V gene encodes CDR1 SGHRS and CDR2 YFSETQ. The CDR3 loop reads CASTPGVSVAKTGELFF. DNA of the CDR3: TGCGCCAGCACCCCGGGTGTATCTGTGGCAAAAACCGGGGAGCTGTTTTTT.

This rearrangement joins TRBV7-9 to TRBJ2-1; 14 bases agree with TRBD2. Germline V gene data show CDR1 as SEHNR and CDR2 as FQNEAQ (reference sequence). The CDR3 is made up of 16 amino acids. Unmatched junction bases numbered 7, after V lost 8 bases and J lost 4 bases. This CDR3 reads CASGGTSGSRYNEQFF. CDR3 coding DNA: TGTGCCAGCGGCGGGACTAGCGGGAGTCGGTACAATGAGCAGTTCTTC.

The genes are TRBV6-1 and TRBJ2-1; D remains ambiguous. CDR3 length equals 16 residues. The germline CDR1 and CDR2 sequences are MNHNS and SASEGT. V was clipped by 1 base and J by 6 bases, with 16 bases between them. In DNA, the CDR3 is TGTGCCAGCAGTGAAGATGGCGGAGCTGCTTTCAATGAGCAGTTCTTC. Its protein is CASSEDGGAAFNEQFF.

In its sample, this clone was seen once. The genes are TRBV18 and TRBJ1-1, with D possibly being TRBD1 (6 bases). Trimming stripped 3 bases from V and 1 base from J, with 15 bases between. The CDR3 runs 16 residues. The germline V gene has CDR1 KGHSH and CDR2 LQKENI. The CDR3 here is CASSPQSQGSNTEAFF. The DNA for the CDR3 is TGTGCCAGCTCACCGCAATCACAGGGCTCGAACACTGAAGCTTTCTTT.